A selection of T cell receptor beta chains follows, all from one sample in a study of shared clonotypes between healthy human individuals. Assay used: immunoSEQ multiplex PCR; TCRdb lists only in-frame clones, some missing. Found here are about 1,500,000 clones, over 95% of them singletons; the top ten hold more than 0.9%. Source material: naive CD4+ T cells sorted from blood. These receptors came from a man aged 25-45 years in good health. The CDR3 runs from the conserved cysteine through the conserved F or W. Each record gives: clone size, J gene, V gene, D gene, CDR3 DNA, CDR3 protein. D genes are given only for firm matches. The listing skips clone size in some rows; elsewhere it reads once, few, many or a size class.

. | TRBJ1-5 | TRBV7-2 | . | TGTGCCAGCAGCTTAGGGGGGGGGCAGCCCCAGCATTTT | CASSLGGGQPQHF
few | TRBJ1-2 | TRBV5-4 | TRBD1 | TGTGCCAGCAGCTTGCGACAGGGGGAAAGTGGCTACACCTTC | CASSLRQGESGYTF
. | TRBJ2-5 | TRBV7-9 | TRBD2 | TGTGCCAGCAGCTTAGCGGGAGCGGGGAGCCAAGAGACCCAGTACTTC | CASSLAGAGSQETQYF
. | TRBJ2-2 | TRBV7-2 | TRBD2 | TGTGCCAGCAGCTCAAGACGGGGACTAGCGGGTACCGGGGAGCTGTTTTTT | CASSSRRGLAGTGELFF
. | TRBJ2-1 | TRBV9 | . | TGTGCCAGCAGCGTAGTGGCGGGATCCTTAAATTCCTACAATGAGCAGTTCTTC | CASSVVAGSLNSYNEQFF
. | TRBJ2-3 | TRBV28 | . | TGTGCCAGCACAAACAGGAGCCCGGGAGATACGCAGTATTTT | CASTNRSPGDTQYF
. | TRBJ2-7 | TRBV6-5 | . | TGTGCCAGCAGTTACTCGATATCCTACGAGCAGTACTTC | CASSYSISYEQYF
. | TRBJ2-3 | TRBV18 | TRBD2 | TGTGCCAGCTCACAGACTAGCGGTAGCACAGATACGCAGTATTTT | CASSQTSGSTDTQYF
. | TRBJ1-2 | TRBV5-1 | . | TGCGCCAGCAGCTTGGATATGGGTGGTGGCTACACCTTC | CASSLDMGGGYTF
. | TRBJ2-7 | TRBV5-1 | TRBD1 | TGCGCCAGCAGCGTACAGGGGACAACGACCGACGGTGGGGTCTTC | CASSVQGTTTDGGVF
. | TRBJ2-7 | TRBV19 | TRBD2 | TGTGCCAGTAGCTCCGGGTCCTTAGCGGGAGGAACCGAGCAGTACTTC | CASSSGSLAGGTEQYF
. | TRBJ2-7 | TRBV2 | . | TGTGCCAGCAGTGACACGGGACACTACGAGCAGTACTTC | CASSDTGHYEQYF
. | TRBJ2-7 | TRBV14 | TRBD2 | TGTGCCAGCAGACTGACTAGCGGGAGTGATGAGCAGTACTTC | CASRLTSGSDEQYF
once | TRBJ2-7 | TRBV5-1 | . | TGCGCCAGCAGCTTGGCCTTCAGGCGGAAAGGGGTCCACGAGCAGTACTTC | CASSLAFRRKGVHEQYF
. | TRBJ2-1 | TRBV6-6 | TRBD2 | TGTGCCAGCAGTCCTAGCGGGAGTACCTACAATGAGCAGTTCTTC | CASSPSGSTYNEQFF
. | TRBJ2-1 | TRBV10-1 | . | TGCGCCAGCAGTCCAGGGGCTTACAATGAGCAGTTCTTC | CASSPGAYNEQFF
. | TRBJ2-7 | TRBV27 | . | TGTGCCAGCAGTTTAATGGGCCGTCCCTACGAGCAGTACTTC | CASSLMGRPYEQYF
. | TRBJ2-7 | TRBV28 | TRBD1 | TGTGCCAGCAGCGGGACAGGGGGCGCCTACGAGCAGTACTTC | CASSGTGGAYEQYF
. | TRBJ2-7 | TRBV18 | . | TGTGCCAGCTCACCACCGAAAGAGTCGGGGCAGTACTTC | CASSPPKESGQYF
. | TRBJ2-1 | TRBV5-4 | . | TGTGCCAGCAGCTTGGAACGGGAGTTCCAGTTCTTC | CASSLEREFQFF
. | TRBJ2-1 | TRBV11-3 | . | TGTGCCAGCAGCCCAAGGGGCAGGATCGATGAGCAGTTCTTC | CASSPRGRIDEQFF
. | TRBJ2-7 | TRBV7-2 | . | TGTGCCAGCAGCAAATACAGGGAGGGGTCCTACGAGCAGTACTTC | CASSKYREGSYEQYF
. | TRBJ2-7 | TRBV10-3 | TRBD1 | TGTGCCATCAGTGTTCCCCGGGGACAGGTTTACTACGAGCAGTACTTC | CAISVPRGQVYYEQYF
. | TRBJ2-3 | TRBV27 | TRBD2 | TGTGCCAGCAGTTTATCCCCTATTGTAGCGGGTTTTAGCACAGATACGCAGTATTTT | CASSLSPIVAGFSTDTQYF
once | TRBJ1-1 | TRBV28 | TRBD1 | TGTGCCAGCAGTTCCTCCGGGACAGTGGACACTGAAGCTTTCTTT | CASSSSGTVDTEAFF
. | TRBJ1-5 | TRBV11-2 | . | TGTGCCAGCAGCTTAGAGTGGTATGGGAATCAGCCCCAGCATTTT | CASSLEWYGNQPQHF
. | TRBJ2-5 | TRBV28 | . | TGTGCCAGCAGCCTCGGGGCCCGGGGGTCCCAGTACTTC | CASSLGARGSQYF
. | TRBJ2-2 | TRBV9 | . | TGTGCCAGCAGCGCCCGGGACACTAACACCGGGGAGCTGTTTTTT | CASSARDTNTGELFF
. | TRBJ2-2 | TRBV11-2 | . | TGTGCCAGCAGCTTAGTGGGGGGTCCCGGGGAGCTGTTTTTT | CASSLVGGPGELFF
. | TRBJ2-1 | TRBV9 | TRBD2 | TGTGCCAGCAGCGTAGATACTAGCGGTTACAATGAGCAGTTCTTC | CASSVDTSGYNEQFF
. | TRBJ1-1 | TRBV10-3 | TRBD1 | TGTGCCATATCGATGGACAGGGGCACTGAAGCTTTCTTT | CAISMDRGTEAFF
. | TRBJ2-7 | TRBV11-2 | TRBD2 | TGTGCCAGCAGCTTAGGAGGGACTAGCGGGGGCTTCTACGAGCAGTACTTC | CASSLGGTSGGFYEQYF
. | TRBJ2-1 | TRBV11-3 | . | TGTGCCAGCAGCTTAGCCGGAACCTACAATGAGCAGTTCTTC | CASSLAGTYNEQFF
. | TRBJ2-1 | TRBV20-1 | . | TGCAGTGACGACTGGGGGAATGAGCAGTTCTTC | CSDDWGNEQFF
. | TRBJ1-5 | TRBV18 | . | TGTGCCAGCTCACCAGTGGGGATTGTCAGCAATCAGCCCCAGCATTTT | CASSPVGIVSNQPQHF
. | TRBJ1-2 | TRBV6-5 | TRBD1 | TGTGCCACAGGAACCGCGACAGGGGGCATCTATGGCTACACCTTC | CATGTATGGIYGYTF
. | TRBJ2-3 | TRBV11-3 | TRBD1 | TGTGCCAGCAGCCGGGGACAGGGGCCGGGCACAGATACGCAGTATTTT | CASSRGQGPGTDTQYF
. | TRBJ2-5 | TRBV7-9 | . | TGTGCCAGCAGCCCCACAGAGTACCAAGAGACCCAGTACTTC | CASSPTEYQETQYF
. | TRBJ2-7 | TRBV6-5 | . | TGTGCCAGCTTCCGTGAGTCCTCCTACGAGCAGTACTTC | CASFRESSYEQYF
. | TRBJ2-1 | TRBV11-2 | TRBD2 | TGTGCCAGCAGCTTGGGTAGCGGGAGGCTTGAGCAGTTCTTC | CASSLGSGRLEQFF
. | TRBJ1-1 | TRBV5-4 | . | TGTGCCAGCAGCTTGGAGGGGGGGAGAAGCACTGAAGCTTTCTTT | CASSLEGGRSTEAFF
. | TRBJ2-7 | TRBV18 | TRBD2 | TGTGCCAGCTCATCTAAAGGACTAGCGGCATCCTACGAGCAGTACTTC | CASSSKGLAASYEQYF
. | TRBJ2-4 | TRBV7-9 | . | TGTGCCAGCAGCGTGCGGGACAGTTACATTCAGTACTTC | CASSVRDSYIQYF
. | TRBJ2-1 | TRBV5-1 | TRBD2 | TGCGCCAGCAGCTTTACGGCGGGAGGATACAATGAGCAGTTCTTC | CASSFTAGGYNEQFF
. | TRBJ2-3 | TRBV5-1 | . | TGCGCCAGCAGCTTCCGGGACTCGCGAGATACGCAGTATTTT | CASSFRDSRDTQYF
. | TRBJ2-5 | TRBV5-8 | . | TGTGCCAGCAGCTTGGGTGGGATCTGGGAGACCCAGTACTTC | CASSLGGIWETQYF
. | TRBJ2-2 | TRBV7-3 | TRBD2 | TGTGCCAGCAGCTTAGCGGGAGGGCCGTCCGGGGAGCTGTTTTTT | CASSLAGGPSGELFF
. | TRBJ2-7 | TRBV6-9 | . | TGTGCCAGCAGTTCTCGTGGCAGGCCGACCTCCTACGAGCAGTACTTC | CASSSRGRPTSYEQYF